A single sample gave rise to the 29 T cell receptor beta chains below, sequenced in a study of T cells in Graves' hyperthyroidism and ophthalmopathy. Amplification of TCR beta CDR3 regions was performed using RNA transcripts as template. First-round RT-PCR of the TCR CDR3 relied on the HTBI primer set. Each CDR3 protein gets one entry after TCRdb re-called the multiplex PCR reads with MiXCR. The sample comprises about 710,000 distinct CDR3 sequences, 16% of which are singletons, and about 8.4% rests with the top ten. The specimen was blood. Source of these receptors: a young man with Graves' hyperthyroidism.

This clonotype was detected a few times. V gene TRBV14 combines with J gene TRBJ2-2, with a weak D call TRBD1 (5 bases). Trimming removed 4 bases from V and 0 bases from J, with 12 bases in between. Looked up from germline, CDR1 is SGHDN and CDR2 is FVKESK. There are 16 residues in the CDR3. As DNA, the CDR3 is TGTGCCAGCAGCCCGACAAGGGGCCCGAACACCGGGGAGCTGTTTTTT. Its protein is CASSPTRGPNTGELFF.

This clonotype has at least ten counts. The chain is built from TRBV7-9 and TRBJ2-7, with unresolved D. Per germline, CDR1 SEHNR and CDR2 FQNEAQ (reference sequence). The CDR3 length is 12 residues. Trimming pared 8 bases from V and 5 bases from J, leaving 13 bases between. CDR3 bases: TGTGCCAGCGGGGTACGGGCGGACGAGCAGTACTTC. Its protein is CASGVRADEQYF.

This clonotype was seen a few times. The chain couples TRBV4-2 to TRBJ2-7; 7 nucleotides line up with TRBD2. The CDR3 covers 18 residues. In germline, CDR1 is LGHNA, CDR2 YNFKEQ. After removal of 0 bases from V and 0 bases from J, the junction contained 11 bases not matched to a gene. CDR3 loop: CASSQDGGGGRPSYEQYF. In DNA, the CDR3 is TGTGCCAGCAGCCAAGATGGCGGGGGAGGCAGACCCTCCTACGAGCAGTACTTC.

This clonotype occurred a few times. Here the CDR3 DNA reads TGTGCCTGGAGCGCCGTTAGACTAGCGGGACGGTTCTTC. It translates to CAWSAVRLAGRFF. This chain connects TRBV30 to TRBJ2-1; TRBD2 aligns across 11 bases. CDR1 GTSNPN and CDR2 SVGIG come from the germline V gene (reference sequence). The V and J ends lost 3 bases and 15 bases, in that order; junction bases with no gene match: 10. This CDR3 is built from 13 residues.

In this sample, this clonotype turned up many times. The CDR3 nucleotides read TGCAGTGCTAGAGATAAGCGGGAGGCCCCGCATCTACACAATGAGCAGTTCTTC. It codes for CSARDKREAPHLHNEQFF. This chain uses TRBV20-1 with TRBJ2-1; TRBD2 aligns across 9 bases. Germline CDR1 reads DFQATT; CDR2 reads SNEGSKA (reference sequence). This CDR3 contains 18 residues. The trim removed 0 bases at V and 5 bases at J, leaving 14 bases unmatched.

This clonotype has at least ten counts. This sequence joins TRBV3-1 and TRBJ2-2, with D perhaps matching TRBD2 (5 bases). CDR3 size: 16 residues. V was shortened by 6 bases and J by 6 bases, with 20 bases between the two germline ends. Germline CDR1 is LGHDT and CDR2 is YNNKEL (reference sequence). CDR3 DNA sequence: TGTGCCAGCAGTCCCCCCCGGGGTGGGAGTTCCGGGGAGCTGTTTTTT. It encodes CASSPPRGGSSGELFF.

The chain is built from TRBV6-1 and TRBJ2-7; 10 bases are a match to TRBD2. The CDR3 runs to 15 residues. Germline V CDR1 and CDR2: MNHNS, SASEGT. V lost 6 bases to trimming and J lost 0 bases; unmatched junction nucleotides: 5. The chain's CDR3 is CASSALAGVSYEQYF. The DNA for the CDR3 is TGTGCCAGCAGCGCTCTAGCGGGGGTCTCCTACGAGCAGTACTTC.

The chain couples TRBV7-9 to TRBJ2-1, with unresolved D. V lost 2 bases and J lost 5, with 13 bases in between. The germline V gene encodes CDR1 SEHNR and CDR2 FQNEAQ (reference sequence). This CDR3 spans 15 amino acids. The CDR3 reads CASSLPYRADNEQFF. The DNA of the CDR3 is TGTGCCAGCAGCTTACCTTACCGGGCGGACAATGAGCAGTTCTTC.

This clonotype was observed at least ten times. The gene calls are TRBV24-1 and TRBJ1-1, with D possibly matching TRBD1 (5 bases). V lost 3 bases to trimming and J lost 1 base, with 5 bases between them. Germline V gene lookup returns CDR1 KGHDR and CDR2 SFDVKD. The CDR3 is 13 residues long. CDR3 bases: TGTGCCACCAGTGATGGGGGGAACACTGAAGCTTTCTTT. This sequence encodes CATSDGGNTEAFF.

CDR3 loop: CSARGLAGVTDTQYF. The CDR3 DNA sequence: TGCAGTGCTAGAGGACTAGCGGGAGTGACAGATACGCAGTATTTT. This rearrangement joins TRBV20-1 to TRBJ2-3, with 12 bases that match TRBD2. The CDR3 is 15 amino acids. Germline V gene sequence: CDR1 DFQATT, CDR2 SNEGSKA (reference sequence). V lost 1 base to trimming and J lost 3 bases; unmatched junction nucleotides: 2.

As for this clonotype: This may arise from a read error, as a much more abundant clone is one base away. The rearrangement joins TRBV30 to TRBJ2-3; possible D gene TRBD2, 6 bases. Germline assignment: CDR1 GTSNPN and CDR2 SVGIG (reference sequence). V lost 1 base to trimming and J lost 4 bases, with 6 bases between them. CDR3 length equals 12 residues. The CDR3 coding sequence is TGTGCCTGGAGTGGGGGGGCAGATACGCAGTATTTT. Amino acids: CAWSGGADTQYF.

This chain connects TRBV29-1 to TRBJ2-1; 12 bases line up with TRBD2. Germline V gives CDR1 SQVTM, CDR2 ANQGSEA. The CDR3 loop spans 15 amino acids. Unmatched junction bases numbered 7, after V lost 6 bases and J lost 4 bases. The CDR3 is CSVPPTSGSYNEQFF. The CDR3 region has the DNA TGCAGCGTCCCCCCGACTAGCGGGAGTTACAATGAGCAGTTCTTC.

The rearrangement joins TRBV20-1 to TRBJ2-2; TRBD2 matches at 8 bases. The V and J ends lost 2 bases and 7 bases, in that order; junction bases with no gene match: 6. CDR3 length: 14 residues. The V gene's germline CDR1 is DFQATT and CDR2 SNEGSKA (reference sequence). Written as DNA, the CDR3 is TGCAGTGCTAGAAAGCGGGAGAGGGGCGGGGAGCTGTTTTTT. The encoded protein is CSARKRERGGELFF.

This clonotype was seen repeatedly, ten times or more. The chain has TRBV5-5 and TRBJ2-1; 8 bases agree with TRBD1. The germline CDR1 and CDR2 sequences are SGHKS and YYEKEE (reference sequence). CDR3 size: 16 residues. V dropped 4 bases and J dropped 2; count of bases not matched to a gene: 8. Written as DNA, the CDR3 is TGTGCCAGCAGCCTAGACAGGGGCCCCCCCTACAATGAGCAGTTCTTC. This gives the protein CASSLDRGPPYNEQFF.

This clonotype was recorded a few times. The gene calls are TRBV11-3 and TRBJ1-4; D possibly corresponds to TRBD1 (6 bases). The CDR3 extends over 17 amino acids. Germline CDR1 is SGHNT and CDR2 is YENEEA. The germline V and J ends were trimmed by 4 bases and 7 bases, with 22 bases remaining between them. CDR3 amino acids: CASSSGLSGHIREKLFF. As DNA, the CDR3 is TGTGCCAGCAGCTCGGGACTGTCGGGACACATCCGTGAAAAACTGTTTTTT.

This clonotype was counted many times. This chain uses TRBV20-1 with TRBJ1-1; tentative D call: TRBD1 (5 bases). Looked up from germline, CDR1 is DFQATT and CDR2 is SNEGSKA (reference sequence). The CDR3 extends over 16 amino acids. The V and J ends lost 1 base and 4 bases respectively, with 19 bases between them. The CDR3 loop is CSARGTSISEGTEAFF. CDR3 nucleotide sequence: TGCAGTGCTAGAGGGACATCCATAAGTGAGGGCACTGAAGCTTTCTTT.

Ten or more counts support this clonotype. The chain combines TRBV2 with TRBJ1-1; D perhaps matches TRBD1 (5 bases). The germline CDR1 and CDR2 sequences are SNHLY and FYNNEI. Trimming cost V 6 bases and J 1 base, with 15 bases left between them. This CDR3 comprises 15 residues. The CDR3 nucleotides are TGTGCCAGCAGCTCTCGGGGGGACTGGAACACTGAAGCTTTCTTT. This gives the protein CASSSRGDWNTEAFF.

The chain is built from TRBV4-2 and TRBJ2-1, with D hard to call. Germline loops: CDR1 LGHNA, CDR2 YNFKEQ. This CDR3 is built from 18 residues. V was shortened by 1 base and J by 2 bases, with 18 bases between the two germline ends. The CDR3 loop is CASSQGLLVGFPYNEQFF. CDR3 bases: TGTGCCAGCAGCCAAGGGCTCCTCGTTGGGTTTCCCTACAATGAGCAGTTCTTC.

This clonotype has more than one count but fewer than ten. This chain uses TRBV27 with TRBJ1-1, with a tentative D call TRBD1 (5 bases). The V gene lost 5 bases and the J gene lost 1 base, with 14 bases spanning the gap. The V gene's germline CDR1 is MNHEY and CDR2 SMNVEV (reference sequence). CDR3 length equals 15 residues. CDR3 loop: CASSPLGRANTEAFF. For the CDR3, the DNA is TGTGCCAGCAGTCCCTTGGGCAGGGCGAACACTGAAGCTTTCTTT.

The chain has TRBV27 and TRBJ2-1; possibly TRBD1 for D (6 bases). The CDR3 length is 18 residues. CDR1 is MNHEY and CDR2 is SMNVEV in the germline V gene (reference sequence). Trimming removed 3 bases at V and 0 bases at J, with 18 bases between. The DNA of the CDR3 is TGTGCCAGCAGTTTTCGGCAGGGGTATCAAAGCTCCTACAATGAGCAGTTCTTC. Encoded protein: CASSFRQGYQSSYNEQFF.

The chain joins TRBV5-1 to TRBJ2-7; TRBD1 is a possible D gene (5 bases). The CDR3 is 13 residues long. V dropped 4 bases and J dropped 4 bases, with 12 bases sitting between them. Germline V lookup: CDR1 SGHRS, CDR2 YFSETQ. The CDR3 coding sequence is TGCGCCAGCAGCCCCGACAGTCCTTACGAGCAGTACTTC. Protein: CASSPDSPYEQYF.

At least ten counts were recorded for this clonotype. The chain couples TRBV6-5 to TRBJ2-7, with 7 bases fitting TRBD1. The CDR3 covers 13 residues. V was pared by 0 bases and J by 6 bases, with 2 bases of the junction left unmatched. CDR1 is MNHEY, CDR2 SVGAGI, per germline. The DNA of the CDR3 is TGTGCCAGCAGTTACTCGACAGGGCTCGAGCAGTACTTC. Its protein is CASSYSTGLEQYF.

The gene calls are TRBV19 and TRBJ2-1, with D unclear. The CDR3 length is 13 residues. Trimming left V 3 bases short and J 8 bases short, with 11 bases between. Per germline, CDR1 LNHDA and CDR2 SQIVND (reference sequence). CDR3 amino acids: CASSIFLGDEQFF. For the CDR3, the DNA is TGTGCCAGTAGTATTTTTTTGGGCGATGAGCAGTTCTTC.

This clonotype was observed at least ten times. The J gene is TRBJ2-7, the V gene TRBV20-1, with a weak D call TRBD2 (5 bases). Germline CDR1 and CDR2: DFQATT and SNEGSKA (reference sequence). This CDR3 comprises 14 residues. The CDR3 DNA reads TGCAGCGGGAATATGCTCTCAGGTGGCTACGAGCAGTACTTC. Translated, it gives CSGNMLSGGYEQYF.

This chain connects TRBV10-2 to TRBJ2-5, with TRBD1 identical over 9 bases. The V gene's germline CDR1 is WSHSY and CDR2 SAAADI. Trimming at V came to 6 bases and at J to 5 bases, leaving 7 bases not matched to a gene. This CDR3 region has 14 residues. The CDR3, as DNA: TGCGCCAGCAGACAGGGGGCTGAGTGGGAGACCCAGTACTTC. As protein: CASRQGAEWETQYF.

Ten or more counts support this clonotype. This chain joins TRBV12-3 or TRBV12-4 and TRBJ2-6, with D perhaps TRBD1 (5 bases). The CDR3 runs to 14 residues. V shed 3 bases and J shed 3 bases, with 6 bases lying between them. The CDR3 loop is CASSFRVGANVLTF. CDR3 bases: TGTGCCAGCAGTTTCAGGGTTGGGGCCAACGTCCTGACTTTC.

This clonotype was observed at least ten times. The genes are TRBV29-1 and TRBJ2-7, with 9 bases that match TRBD1. CDR3 length: 15 amino acids. In germline, CDR1 is SQVTM, CDR2 ANQGSEA. V dropped 4 bases and J dropped 0; count of bases not matched to a gene: 7. The CDR3 region is CSVAPGTGISYEQYF. CDR3 bases: TGCAGCGTTGCCCCCGGGACAGGGATCTCCTACGAGCAGTACTTC.

This clonotype was found a few times. The chain joins TRBV28 to TRBJ1-1; no definite D call. Germline V gene lookup returns CDR1 MDHEN and CDR2 SYDVKM. V gave up 6 bases and J gave up 1 base, with 9 bases separating them. The CDR3 contains 13 residues. The chain's CDR3 is CASRERGNTEAFF. The DNA of the CDR3 is TGTGCCAGCAGGGAACGGGGGAACACTGAAGCTTTCTTT.

V gene TRBV12-3 or TRBV12-4 combines with J gene TRBJ1-6, with 11 nucleotides matching TRBD1. CDR3 length: 17 amino acids. The V and J ends lost 5 bases and 5 bases, in that order; junction bases with no gene match: 8. DNA for the CDR3: TGTGCCAGCAGTCGTGGACAGGGGGCGATCGATAATTCACCCCTCCACTTT. Protein: CASSRGQGAIDNSPLHF.